These 14 T cell receptor beta chains came from one sample sequenced in a study of technical replicates of blood from a few donors. Method: immunoSEQ multiplex PCR; TCRdb's copy keeps in-frame clones and lacks some. In the table there are 83,000 or so clones, just over 90% of which are singletons. Sequenced input: T cells isolated from PBMCs. These receptors all come from a human donor in good health.

As to this clone: Other nucleotide sequences from this sample produce the same CDR3. The rearrangement joins TRBV28 to TRBJ2-1, with D unclear. With 4 bases removed from V and 0 bases from J, the gap between germline ends came to 10 bases. The CDR3 extends over 15 amino acids. CDR1 MDHEN and CDR2 SYDVKM come from the germline V gene. In nucleotides, the CDR3 is TGTGCCAGCAGTTCAACCCCCAGCTCCTACAATGAGCAGTTCTTC. Translating it yields CASSSTPSSYNEQFF.

The rearrangement links TRBV9 to TRBJ1-2, with TRBD1 matching over 7 bases. The CDR3 is 14 amino acids. V trimming: 4 bases; J trimming: 4 bases; junction bases outside the gene matches: 7. The germline V gene encodes CDR1 SGDLS and CDR2 YYNGEE. The CDR3 loop is CASSQGGDGYGYTF. The CDR3 DNA is TGTGCCAGCAGCCAAGGGGGCGACGGCTATGGCTACACCTTC.

The CDR3 spells CASSLGLSSHEQYF. The CDR3 DNA follows: TGTGCCAGCAGCTTGGGACTGAGTTCCCACGAGCAGTACTTC. J is TRBJ2-7 and V is TRBV5-6; D gene unclear. From germline, CDR1 is SGHDT and CDR2 YYEEEE. The germline V and J ends were trimmed by 0 bases and 5 bases, with 12 bases remaining between them. The CDR3 extends over 14 amino acids.

The chain joins TRBV4-1 to TRBJ2-1, with TRBD2 matching over 7 bases. Germline values: CDR1 MGHRA, CDR2 YSYEKL. J was trimmed by 4 bases and V by 0 bases; bases with no gene match: 6. CDR3 length: 16 amino acids. The CDR3 loop reads CASSQDLGLDYNEQFF. The CDR3 bases are TGCGCCAGCAGCCAAGATCTCGGACTAGATTACAATGAGCAGTTCTTC.

In this sample, this clone turned up once. The chain carries TRBV4-1 and TRBJ1-1; TRBD1 might be the D (5 bases). The V end was cut by 4 bases, the J end by 1 base, with 10 bases between. Germline V gene data show CDR1 as MGHRA and CDR2 as YSYEKL. This CDR3 has 14 residues. The CDR3 reads CASSPGYWNTEAFF. The CDR3 DNA follows: TGCGCCAGCAGCCCAGGGTACTGGAACACTGAAGCTTTCTTT.

The chain joins TRBV6-1 to TRBJ2-3; 7 nucleotides align to TRBD1. This CDR3 spans 15 amino acids. Germline V gives CDR1 MNHNS, CDR2 SASEGT. Trimming cost V 4 bases and J 2 bases; bases outside gene matches: 6. CDR3 residues: CASSVYRGNTDTQYF. CDR3 sequence (DNA): TGTGCCAGCAGTGTATACAGGGGAAACACAGATACGCAGTATTTT.

About this clone itself: The same CDR3 arises from other DNA sequences in this sample as well. The CDR3 loop reads CASSLGTGRQETQYF. The CDR3 coding sequence is TGTGCCAGCAGCTTAGGGACAGGGCGCCAAGAGACCCAGTACTTC. This chain connects TRBV11-2 to TRBJ2-5; 8 bases are a match to TRBD1. V shed 1 base and J 1 base; nucleotides not matched to a gene: 2. Germline loops: CDR1 SGHAT, CDR2 FQNNGV. The CDR3 covers 15 residues. Drawing the rest from reference TRBV11-2 and TRBJ2-5, the complete variable domain is EAGVAQSPRYKIIEKRQSVAFWCNPISGHATLYWYQQILGQGPKLLIQFQNNGVVDDSQLPKDRFSAERLKGVDSTLKIQPAKLEDSAVYLCASSLGTGRQETQYFGPGTRLLVL.

The J gene is TRBJ1-2, the V gene TRBV28, with D maybe TRBD1 (6 bases). There are 14 residues in the CDR3. The germline V gene has CDR1 MDHEN and CDR2 SYDVKM. Trimming stripped 10 bases from V and 0 bases from J, with 15 bases between. The CDR3 DNA reads as TGTGCCACCTCCGGGGGGGGGCCTAACTATGGCTACACCTTC. It is translated as CATSGGGPNYGYTF.

The genes are TRBV27 and TRBJ2-1; 8 nucleotides agree with TRBD1. The junction had 3 bases not matched to a gene; V was cut back by 5 bases and J by 6 bases. Germline loops: CDR1 MNHEY, CDR2 SMNVEV (reference sequence). CDR3 size: 13 residues. The CDR3 region has the DNA TGTGCCAGCAGTATAGGACAGGGCAATGAGCAGTTCTTC. As protein: CASSIGQGNEQFF.

This clone occurred once. The V and J genes are TRBV7-9 and TRBJ2-1; 10 bases fit TRBD2. Germline values: CDR1 SEHNR, CDR2 FQNEAQ (reference sequence). V lost 5 bases to trimming and J lost 6 bases; unmatched junction nucleotides: 13. The CDR3 has 17 amino acids. The CDR3 nucleotides are TGTGCCAGCAGCACGACTAGCGGGCACCTAACTTTCAATGAGCAGTTCTTC. Protein product: CASSTTSGHLTFNEQFF. Supplemented by reference TRBV7-9 and TRBJ2-1, the full variable domain reads DTGVSQNPRHKITKRGQNVTFRCDPISEHNRLYWYRQTLGQGPEFLTYFQNEAQLEKSRLLSDRFSAERPKGSFSTLEIQRTEQGDSAMYLCASSTTSGHLTFNEQFFGPGTRLTVL.

V is TRBV9 and J is TRBJ2-7, with 7 bases identical to TRBD1. V trimming: 4 bases; J trimming: 0 bases; junction bases outside the gene matches: 10. This CDR3 is 16 amino acids long. Germline V gives CDR1 SGDLS, CDR2 YYNGEE. CDR3 amino acids: CASSPRTGESSYEQYF. CDR3 DNA sequence: TGTGCCAGCAGCCCCCGGACAGGCGAAAGCTCCTACGAGCAGTACTTC.

The chain links TRBV6-4 to TRBJ2-1; TRBD2 aligns across 8 bases. The CDR3 totals 16 residues. Trimming cost V 2 bases and J 7 bases; bases outside gene matches: 10. In germline, CDR1 is MRHNA, CDR2 SNTAGT. CDR3 sequence reads: CASSDNPGGGRNEQFF. The CDR3 DNA reads TGTGCCAGCAGTGACAACCCCGGGGGCGGGAGGAATGAGCAGTTCTTC.

J is TRBJ2-3 and V is TRBV5-1; D uncertain. V lost 0 bases, J lost 9 bases, and 5 bases lay in between. The CDR3 loop spans 11 amino acids. Germline CDR1 is SGHRS and CDR2 is YFSETQ. CDR3: CASSLDSTQYF. The CDR3 DNA sequence: TGCGCCAGCAGCTTGGACAGCACGCAGTATTTT. Filled out from reference TRBV5-1 and TRBJ2-3, the complete variable domain reads KAGVTQTPRYLIKTRGQQVTLSCSPISGHRSVSWYQQTPGQGLQFLFEYFSETQRNKGNFPGRFSGRQFSNSRSEMNVSTLELGDSALYLCASSLDSTQYFGPGTRLTVL.

This sequence joins TRBV9 and TRBJ2-3; D gene unclear. The CDR3 is 15 amino acids. Germline-derived CDR1 and CDR2 are SGDLS and YYNGEE. V shed 0 bases and J shed 0 bases, with 8 bases lying between them. Written as DNA, the CDR3 is TGTGCCAGCAGCGTAGCCCCTACTAGCACAGATACGCAGTATTTT. This gives the protein CASSVAPTSTDTQYF.